These T cell receptor beta chains were read from a single sample in a study of blood T cell repertoires in COVID-19. TCRdb's table, derived via immunoSEQ multiplex PCR, lists solely in-frame clones and lacks some. The sample contains about 210,000 clones, 65% to 90% of which appear only once. Source material: peripheral blood. The receptor source for this set is a man aged 50 to 60 with COVID-19, enrolled during active disease. Both conserved end residues are part of each CDR3. D genes are given only for firm matches. Expanded clones are given a class, and other clones once, few, many or no size at all.

cdr3_aa,cdr3_nt,v_call,d_call,clone_size,j_call
CASSHETSGVSVNIQYF,TGTGCCAGCAGCCATGAGACTAGCGGGGTCTCGGTAAACATTCAGTACTTC,TRBV4-2,TRBD2,.,TRBJ2-4
CASKRQGGNTEAFF,TGTGCCAGCAAAAGACAGGGGGGAAACACTGAAGCTTTCTTT,TRBV2,TRBD1,.,TRBJ1-1
CASSTNPGQGENYGYTF,TGTGCCAGTAGTACAAATCCGGGACAGGGGGAAAACTATGGCTACACCTTC,TRBV19,TRBD1,.,TRBJ1-2
CATSFRVGVKETQYF,TGTGCCACGTCGTTCCGGGTCGGAGTGAAGGAGACCCAGTACTTC,TRBV19,.,.,TRBJ2-5
CASSEARQGGNSPLHF,TGTGCCAGCAGTGAAGCAAGACAGGGAGGTAATTCACCCCTCCACTTT,TRBV6-1,TRBD1,.,TRBJ1-6
CASSLEAGPNEQYF,TGTGCCAGCAGCTTAGAGGCAGGGCCTAACGAGCAGTACTTC,TRBV11-2,.,.,TRBJ2-7
CAWSRARGSPLHF,TGTGCCTGGAGTCGGGCCCGGGGTTCACCCCTCCACTTT,TRBV30,.,.,TRBJ1-6
CASSRTGTGPATNEKLFF,TGTGCCAGCAGCAGAACAGGGACAGGACCTGCAACTAATGAAAAACTGTTTTTT,TRBV21-1,.,once,TRBJ1-4
CASSFKYYNEQFF,TGTGCCAGCAGTTTTAAATACTACAATGAGCAGTTCTTC,TRBV12-3/TRBV12-4,.,once,TRBJ2-1
CASSSQGHEQYF,TGTGCCAGCAGCTCACAGGGCCACGAGCAGTACTTC,TRBV5-6,.,.,TRBJ2-7
CASSEAWGGTYNEQFF,TGTGCCAGCAGTGAAGCGTGGGGGGGGACCTACAATGAGCAGTTCTTC,TRBV2,TRBD2,.,TRBJ2-1
CASDIKAGATLNEQYF,TGTGCCAGCGACATAAAAGCGGGGGCGACCTTAAACGAGCAGTACTTC,TRBV28,TRBD2,.,TRBJ2-7
CASSGQFRGYTF,TGTGCCAGCAGCGGACAGTTTCGGGGCTACACCTTC,TRBV6-2/TRBV6-3,.,.,TRBJ1-2
CASSALAGGLGDEQYF,TGTGCCAGCAGCGCTCTAGCGGGGGGACTCGGGGACGAGCAGTACTTC,TRBV7-2,TRBD2,.,TRBJ2-7
CASSLAEGLPQETQYF,TGTGCCAGCAGCTTAGCCGAGGGACTCCCCCAAGAGACCCAGTACTTC,TRBV7-6,.,.,TRBJ2-5
CASSQGARGGYNEQFF,TGTGCCAGCAGCCAAGGTGCGCGGGGGGGCTACAATGAGCAGTTCTTC,TRBV14,TRBD2,.,TRBJ2-1
CASSKPDRGLPHYGYTF,TGTGCCAGCAGCAAGCCGGACAGGGGGCTACCCCACTATGGCTACACCTTC,TRBV28,TRBD1,.,TRBJ1-2
CASSKQGYGEQFF,TGTGCCAGCAGCAAACAGGGGTACGGTGAGCAGTTCTTC,TRBV7-8,TRBD1,few,TRBJ2-1
CASSLAGGADTGELFF,TGTGCCAGCAGCCTAGCAGGGGGAGCGGACACCGGGGAGCTGTTTTTT,TRBV7-2,TRBD1,.,TRBJ2-2
CACIGAGSFTEAFF,TGCGCCTGTATTGGAGCAGGGTCGTTCACTGAAGCTTTCTTT,TRBV10-2,.,once,TRBJ1-1
CASSPARGTEAFF,TGTGCCAGCAGCCCCGCCCGGGGCACTGAAGCTTTCTTT,TRBV7-3,.,.,TRBJ1-1
CASSFADRRYNQPQHF,TGTGCCAGCAGCTTCGCCGACAGGCGCTACAATCAGCCCCAGCATTTT,TRBV5-8,.,.,TRBJ1-5
CASTNPGQGALPEAFF,TGTGCCAGCACCAATCCGGGGCAGGGGGCGCTTCCGGAAGCTTTCTTT,TRBV28,TRBD1,.,TRBJ1-1
CATSRAPGGRETQYF,TGTGCCACCAGCAGAGCCCCCGGAGGGAGGGAGACCCAGTACTTC,TRBV15,.,.,TRBJ2-5
CASSEPGGDWGRGYTF,TGTGCCAGCAGTGAACCTGGTGGGGACTGGGGACGGGGCTACACCTTC,TRBV6-1,.,few,TRBJ1-2
CASSPGEGLARNEQFF,TGTGCCAGCAGCCCAGGAGAGGGACTAGCTCGCAATGAGCAGTTCTTC,TRBV9,TRBD2,.,TRBJ2-1
CAWETSGGIADTQYF,TGTGCCTGGGAAACTAGCGGGGGAATCGCAGATACGCAGTATTTT,TRBV30,TRBD2,few,TRBJ2-3
CAWSVWEIGGYTF,TGTGCCTGGAGTGTATGGGAGATCGGGGGCTACACCTTC,TRBV30,.,.,TRBJ1-2
CASSSRETQYF,TGTGCCAGCAGTAGTAGAGAGACCCAGTACTTC,TRBV2,.,.,TRBJ2-5
CAISDPPGLASTDTQYF,TGTGCCATCAGTGACCCCCCCGGACTAGCGAGCACAGATACGCAGTATTTT,TRBV10-3,TRBD2,once,TRBJ2-3
CASSPDGDSNQPQHF,TGTGCCAGCAGCCCGGACGGGGATAGCAATCAGCCCCAGCATTTT,TRBV6-2/TRBV6-3,.,.,TRBJ1-5
CASSHSGGSSYEQYF,TGTGCCAGCAGCCATAGCGGGGGGAGCTCCTACGAGCAGTACTTC,TRBV3-1/TRBV3-2,TRBD2,.,TRBJ2-7
CASSPGGTEAFF,TGTGCCAGCAGCCCGGGGGGCACTGAAGCTTTCTTT,TRBV7-8,.,few,TRBJ1-1
CASSQQGIEANQPQHF,TGCGCCAGCAGCCAACAGGGCATTGAAGCCAATCAGCCCCAGCATTTT,TRBV4-1,.,few,TRBJ1-5
CSVVTEGTYEQYF,TGCAGCGTTGTAACAGAGGGAACCTACGAGCAGTACTTC,TRBV29-1,.,.,TRBJ2-7
CASSMGADSSNQPQHF,TGTGCCAGTAGTATGGGGGCCGACAGCAGCAATCAGCCCCAGCATTTT,TRBV19,.,.,TRBJ1-5